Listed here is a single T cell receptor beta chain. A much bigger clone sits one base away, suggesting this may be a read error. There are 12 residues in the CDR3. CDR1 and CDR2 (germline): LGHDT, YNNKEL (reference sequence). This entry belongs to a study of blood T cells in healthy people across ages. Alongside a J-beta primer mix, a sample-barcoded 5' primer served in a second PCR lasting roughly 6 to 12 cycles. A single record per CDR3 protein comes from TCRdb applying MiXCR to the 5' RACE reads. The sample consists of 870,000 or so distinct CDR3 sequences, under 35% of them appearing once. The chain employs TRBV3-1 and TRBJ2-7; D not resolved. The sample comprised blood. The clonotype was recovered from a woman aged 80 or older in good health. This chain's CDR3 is CASSQSLIERYF. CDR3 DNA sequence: TGTGCCAGCAGCCAAAGCCTGATCGAGCGGTACTTC.